The 9 T cell receptor beta chains given below trace back to one sample, sequenced in a study of response to subunit inactivated influenza vaccine. TCRdb recomputed calls from the RT-PCR reads with MiXCR, one row per CDR3 protein. This sample carries about half a million distinct CDR3 sequences, 11% of them seen once, and the ten largest clones take about 12%. Sequences were derived from PBMCs from blood, sampled more than 35 days after vaccination. These TCRs come from a man over 45 who received an inactivated influenza vaccine.

CDR3 loop: CASTRVGTGESGANVLTF. CDR3 bases: TGTGCCAGCACCCGCGTTGGGACAGGGGAATCTGGGGCCAACGTCCTGACTTTC. The rearrangement links TRBV11-1 to TRBJ2-6; 10 bases align to TRBD1. The CDR3 is made up of 18 amino acids. Germline values: CDR1 SGHAT, CDR2 FQDESV (reference sequence). V trimming: 7 bases; J trimming: 1 base; junction bases outside the gene matches: 10.

This clonotype came up a few times. The chain combines TRBV6-2 or TRBV6-3 with TRBJ1-4; D is unresolved. The CDR3 spans 13 residues. V was shortened by 8 bases and J by 5 bases, with 12 bases between the two germline ends. Germline CDR1 is MNHEY and CDR2 is SVGEGT. CDR3 DNA: TGTGCCAGCTTCGAGGGAATCAATGAAAAACTGTTTTTT. It is translated as CASFEGINEKLFF.

The gene calls are TRBV18 and TRBJ2-6; D is unclear. The germline V gene encodes CDR1 KGHSH and CDR2 LQKENI. The ends were cut back, 4 bases at V and 3 bases at J, with 25 bases in the middle. CDR3 length: 20 amino acids. The CDR3: CASSQIRAEKRIGGANVLTF. DNA for the CDR3: TGTGCCAGCTCACAAATAAGGGCCGAAAAAAGGATAGGTGGGGCCAACGTCCTGACTTTC.

This clonotype has just a few counts. J is TRBJ2-1 and V is TRBV7-2; either TRBD1 or TRBD2 may fit D (6 bases each). V shed 7 bases and J shed 1 base, with 11 bases lying between them. This CDR3 has 14 amino acids. The germline V gene has CDR1 SGHTA and CDR2 FQGNSA. The CDR3 nucleotides read TGTGCCAGCACGAAAGGGGGGTCCTACAATGAGCAGTTCTTC. Protein product: CASTKGGSYNEQFF.

The chain combines TRBV6-2 or TRBV6-3 with TRBJ2-7, with TRBD1 matching 9 bases. The germline CDR1 and CDR2 sequences are MNHEY and SVGEGT. J lost 3 bases, V lost 6 bases, and 6 bases had no gene match. CDR3 size: 14 residues. The CDR3 DNA reads TGTGCCAGCAGAACCGGGACAGGGATCTACGAGCAGTACTTC. Amino acids: CASRTGTGIYEQYF.

This clonotype was picked up a small number of times. The CDR3 DNA is TGTGCCAGCAGTGCAAGCGGGGCTCGGGCCTTAGAGCAGTACTTC. Amino acids: CASSASGARALEQYF. The chain combines TRBV6-1 with TRBJ2-7; 7 bases map to TRBD2. The CDR3 runs 15 residues. Germline lookup yields CDR1 MNHNS and CDR2 SASEGT. The ends lost 4 bases at V and 7 bases at J; junction bases unmatched: 13.

The table lists this clonotype with a few counts. CDR3 protein: CASSLLAADPYEQYF. CDR3 in DNA: TGTGCCAGCAGCTTATTAGCGGCGGACCCCTACGAGCAGTACTTC. The chain carries TRBV7-2 and TRBJ2-7; a possible D gene is TRBD2 (6 bases). Per the germline V gene, CDR1 is SGHTA and CDR2 is FQGNSA. The CDR3 contains 15 residues. Trimming left V 2 bases short and J 2 bases short, with 13 bases between.

This clonotype was observed a few times. The CDR3 region has the DNA TGTGCCAGCAGTTTCCCCCGGGCTAGCGGGGGGGCAACCGATACGCAGTATTTT. Translation: CASSFPRASGGATDTQYF. The V gene is TRBV27, the J gene TRBJ2-3; TRBD2 matches 12 bases. The CDR3 spans 18 residues. Germline CDR1 reads MNHEY; CDR2 reads SMNVEV (reference sequence). V trimming: 3 bases; J trimming: 6 bases; junction bases outside the gene matches: 13.

V usage is TRBV28 and J usage is TRBJ2-7; D perhaps matches TRBD1 (6 bases). There are 16 residues in the CDR3. Trimming removed 3 bases at V and 2 bases at J, with 17 bases between. CDR1 is MDHEN and CDR2 is SYDVKM in the germline V gene. CDR3 in DNA: TGTGCCAGCAGTTTCTCACCCTTGACAGGAACCTACGAGCAGTACTTC. Translating gives CASSFSPLTGTYEQYF.